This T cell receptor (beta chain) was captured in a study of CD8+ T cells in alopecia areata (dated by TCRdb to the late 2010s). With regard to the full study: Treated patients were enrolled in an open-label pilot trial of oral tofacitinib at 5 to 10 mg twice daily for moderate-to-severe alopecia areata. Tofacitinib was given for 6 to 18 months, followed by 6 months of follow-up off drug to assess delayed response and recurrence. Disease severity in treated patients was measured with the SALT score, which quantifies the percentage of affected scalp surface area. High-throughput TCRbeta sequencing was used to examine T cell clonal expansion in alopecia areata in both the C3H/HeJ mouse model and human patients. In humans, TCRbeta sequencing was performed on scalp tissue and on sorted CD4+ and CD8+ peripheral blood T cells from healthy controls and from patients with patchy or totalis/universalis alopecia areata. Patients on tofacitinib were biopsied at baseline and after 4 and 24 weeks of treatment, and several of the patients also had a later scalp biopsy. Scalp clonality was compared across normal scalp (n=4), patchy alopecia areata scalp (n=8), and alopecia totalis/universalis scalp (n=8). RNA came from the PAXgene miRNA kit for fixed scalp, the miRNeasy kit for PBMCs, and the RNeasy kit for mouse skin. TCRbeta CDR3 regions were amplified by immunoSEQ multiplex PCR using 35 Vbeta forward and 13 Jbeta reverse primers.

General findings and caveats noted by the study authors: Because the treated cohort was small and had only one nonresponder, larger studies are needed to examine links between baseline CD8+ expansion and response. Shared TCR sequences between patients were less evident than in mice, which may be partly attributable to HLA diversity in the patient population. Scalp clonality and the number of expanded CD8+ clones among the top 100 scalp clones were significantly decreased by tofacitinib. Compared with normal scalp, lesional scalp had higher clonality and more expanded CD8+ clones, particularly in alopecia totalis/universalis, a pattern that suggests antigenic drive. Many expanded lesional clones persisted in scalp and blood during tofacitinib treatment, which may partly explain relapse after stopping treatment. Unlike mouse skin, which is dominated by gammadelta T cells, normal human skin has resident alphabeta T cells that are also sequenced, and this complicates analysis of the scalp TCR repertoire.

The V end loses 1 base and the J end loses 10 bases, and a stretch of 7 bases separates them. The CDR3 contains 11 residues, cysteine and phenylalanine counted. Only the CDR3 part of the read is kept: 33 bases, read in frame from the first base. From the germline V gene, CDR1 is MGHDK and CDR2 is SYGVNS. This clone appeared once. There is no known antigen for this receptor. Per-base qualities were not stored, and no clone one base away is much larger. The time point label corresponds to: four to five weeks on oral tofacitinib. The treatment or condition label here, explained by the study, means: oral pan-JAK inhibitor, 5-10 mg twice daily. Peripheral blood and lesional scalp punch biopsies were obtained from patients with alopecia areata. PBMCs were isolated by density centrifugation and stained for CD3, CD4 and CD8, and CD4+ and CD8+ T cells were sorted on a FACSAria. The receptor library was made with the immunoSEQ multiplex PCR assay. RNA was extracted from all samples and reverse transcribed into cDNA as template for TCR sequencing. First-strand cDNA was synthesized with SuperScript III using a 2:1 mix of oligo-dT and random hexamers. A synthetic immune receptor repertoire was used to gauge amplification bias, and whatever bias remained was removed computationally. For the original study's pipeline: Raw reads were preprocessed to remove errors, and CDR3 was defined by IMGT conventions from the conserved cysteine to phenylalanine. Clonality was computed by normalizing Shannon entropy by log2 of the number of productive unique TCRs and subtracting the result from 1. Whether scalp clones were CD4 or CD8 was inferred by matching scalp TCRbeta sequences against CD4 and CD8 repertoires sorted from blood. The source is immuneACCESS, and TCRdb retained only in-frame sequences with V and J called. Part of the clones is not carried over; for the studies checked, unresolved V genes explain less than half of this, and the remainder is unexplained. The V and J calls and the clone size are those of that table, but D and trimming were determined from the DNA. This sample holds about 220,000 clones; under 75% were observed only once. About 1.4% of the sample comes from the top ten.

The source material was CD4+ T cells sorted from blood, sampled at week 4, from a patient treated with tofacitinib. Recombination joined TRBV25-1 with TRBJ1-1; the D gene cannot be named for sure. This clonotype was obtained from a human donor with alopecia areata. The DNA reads TGTGCCAGCAGTGAATCGGGGAGAGCTTTCTTT. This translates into CASSESGRAFF.